This T cell receptor (beta chain) was sequenced in a study of T cells after yellow fever vaccination (dated by TCRdb to between 2018 and 2021). Regarding the study in general: The SMART-Seq v4 Ultra Low Input RNA kit was used to prepare libraries from fractions with low cell numbers. Bulk TCR alpha and beta repertoires were sequenced longitudinally to track T-cell clones before and after primary and booster YFV17D yellow fever vaccination. Two healthy male donors, one aged 18 to 30 and one aged 30 to 39 years, were included in the cohort. Bulk PBMC replicates and cell subsets were isolated from blood drawn at multiple timepoints before and after both primary and secondary immunization. Overall results and qualifications from the work: FACS-sorted repertoires could contain abundant contaminating clonotypes from the bulk population, so computational filtering was required. The study included only two donors, which limits how far the findings can be generalized. A small fraction of clonotypes appeared in both the CD4 and CD8 compartments, likely as a result of convergent recombination. After the booster, most of the clones that had expanded following primary vaccination were detected again (96% of CD4 and around 88% of CD8), which suggests that memory was broadly maintained. The secondary T-cell response was found to be weaker but faster than the primary response, with a peak reached on day 5 rather than on day 15.

TCR cDNA was synthesized by 5'RACE template switching, which introduced a universal primer site and unique molecular identifiers. Priming for cDNA synthesis came from both the TCR alpha and TCR beta constant segments. Library amplification used two PCR steps, and the second PCR step added sample barcodes and sequencing adapters. Sequencing of libraries was performed on Illumina HiSeq 2500 (2x100 bp) or NovaSeq (2x150 bp). In the source study's methods: Demultiplexing of reads and collapsing into UMI consensus sequences were performed with MIGEC, and V(D)J alignment was carried out with MiXCR. Clonotypes responding to the vaccine were identified with edgeR on replicate PBMC samples, with the criteria of FDR below 0.01 and a log2 fold change above 5 up to day 15. Each bulk clonotype received a CD4 or CD8 identity based on whether the sequenced CD4 or CD8 repertoire contained that clonotype at higher abundance. The public sequencing data were trimmed at Q25 with fastp and processed into clonotypes with MiXCR by TCRdb, which kept only in-frame beta chains. Rows with a matching CDR3 protein are joined into one entry that keeps the most common DNA and genes. The V and J calls and clone size come from TCRdb's table, not from the authors' own analysis. The sample profile shows some 560,000 distinct CDR3 sequences; 19% of them were found once. The ten largest clones add up to roughly 13% of the sample.

The intended sense of this specimen's treatment or condition label: live attenuated yellow fever vaccine strain. Two biological replicates of bulk PBMCs were collected at each blood-draw timepoint. A standard Ficoll-Paque protocol was used to isolate PBMCs from peripheral blood. TriZol was used to extract RNA from bulk PBMCs, CD4 and CD8 fractions, and dextramer-positive and dextramer-negative fractions. Only a few counts were recorded for this clonotype. Its antigen is currently not known. Base qualities are missing; no much larger clone stands one base away. The TCR originated in a man aged 25 to 40 who received the YFV17D yellow fever vaccine. Sequences were derived from PBMCs, sampled 15 days after the yellow fever booster vaccination.

This receptor carries the CDR3 CASSPRAIQYF. The DNA reads as follows: TGTGCCAGCAGCCCCAGGGCCATTCAGTACTTC. Recombination linked TRBV6-6 to TRBJ2-4; perhaps TRBD1 is the D gene, with 5 bases matching. Trimming takes 6 bases from V and 9 bases from J, and the germline ends sit 9 bases apart. Sequences MNHNY (CDR1) and SVGAGI (CDR2) are obtained from the germline V gene (reference sequence). The CDR3 sequence holds 11 residues, the cysteine and phenylalanine included. Only CDR3 DNA remains: 33 bases, in frame from the first base.